This entry lists 16 T cell receptor beta chains sequenced from one sample in a study of human T cells and chemical hapten exposure. From the RACE reads, TCRdb called clonotypes with MiXCR, one entry per CDR3 protein. The sample yields about 77,000 distinct CDR3 sequences, around 9.4% seen once. Described time point: healthy volunteer bleed at 6 weeks. Whole blood that had not been fractionated was the source of extracted total RNA. Sequencing used whole blood. Receptor source: a female donor in good health. Some clones in this sample may be carry-over from other donors' samples.

The chain uses TRBV29-1 and TRBJ1-1; D not certain. V shed 4 bases and J shed 4 bases, with 19 bases lying between them. The CDR3 consists of 15 residues. Germline V gene lookup returns CDR1 SQVTM and CDR2 ANQGSEA. The CDR3 nucleotides are TGCAGCGTTGTATTTTGGGGTTTGGAGGGCACTGAAGCTTTCTTT. As protein: CSVVFWGLEGTEAFF.

This clonotype has only a few counts. The chain links TRBV27 to TRBJ1-1; possibly TRBD1 for D (6 bases). V gave up 3 bases and J gave up 4 bases, with 12 bases separating them. This CDR3 has 14 amino acids. CDR1 MNHEY and CDR2 SMNVEV come from the germline V gene (reference sequence). The DNA for the CDR3 is TGTGCCAGCAGTTTTGCAGGGGAGGGCACTGAAGCTTTCTTT. Translation: CASSFAGEGTEAFF.

This clonotype was seen more than once but under ten times. The chain couples TRBV7-2 to TRBJ1-1; D unclear. This CDR3 has 14 residues. Per germline, CDR1 SGHTA and CDR2 FQGNSA. V dropped 1 base and J dropped 8 bases, with 14 bases sitting between them. Here the CDR3 reads CASSLGVWGSEAFF. DNA of the CDR3: TGTGCCAGCAGCTTAGGGGTCTGGGGAAGCGAAGCTTTCTTT.

This clonotype occurred a few times. The chain recombines TRBV20-1 with TRBJ2-7; D remains ambiguous. Germline lookup yields CDR1 DFQATT and CDR2 SNEGSKA (reference sequence). V was cut by 3 bases and J by 7 bases, with 13 bases left in between. The CDR3 is 12 residues long. CDR3 residues: CSASFLRREQYF. CDR3 sequence (DNA): TGCAGTGCTAGTTTTTTGCGTAGGGAGCAGTACTTC.

This clonotype was picked up many times. The V and J genes are TRBV7-2 and TRBJ2-7; tentative D call: TRBD1 (6 bases). V was shortened by 1 base and J by 3 bases, with 13 bases between the two germline ends. Germline-derived CDR1 and CDR2 are SGHTA and FQGNSA. The CDR3 runs to 15 residues. The CDR3 DNA follows: TGTGCCAGCAGCTTAGTCAGAGCAGGGGTCTACGAGCAGTACTTC. Protein product: CASSLVRAGVYEQYF.

This clonotype was found many times. V usage is TRBV7-6 and J usage is TRBJ2-3, with 11 bases fitting TRBD1. CDR1 is SGHVS and CDR2 is FNYEAQ in the germline V gene. Losses at the gene ends were 4 bases for V and 4 bases for J; bases not matched to a gene: 1. The CDR3 runs 14 residues. Here the CDR3 DNA reads TGTGCCAGCAGCTCGGACAGGGGGCCAGATACGCAGTATTTT. Amino acids: CASSSDRGPDTQYF.

This clonotype has just a few counts. This rearrangement joins TRBV7-2 to TRBJ2-1; a possible D gene is TRBD2 (5 bases). Trimming cost V 5 bases and J 14 bases, with 28 bases left between them. The V gene's germline CDR1 is SGHTA and CDR2 FQGNSA. The CDR3 consists of 16 residues. CDR3 region: CASSPEAVQSARVKFF. The CDR3 bases are TGTGCCAGCAGCCCAGAAGCGGTTCAAAGCGCGCGTGTAAAGTTCTTC.

This clonotype was counted at least ten times. This CDR3 is CASSQDWSGGPADTQYF. The CDR3 bases are TGTGCCAGCAGCCAAGATTGGTCGGGGGGGCCCGCAGATACGCAGTATTTT. The V and J genes are TRBV4-2 and TRBJ2-3, with TRBD2 matching over 8 bases. CDR1 is LGHNA, CDR2 YNFKEQ, per germline. The CDR3 is 17 amino acids. The V gene end was trimmed by 0 bases and the J gene end by 4 bases; junction bases not matched to a gene: 9.

The CDR3 here is CSAKGGTNTGELFF. CDR3 nucleotides: TGCAGTGCTAAGGGAGGAACTAACACCGGGGAGCTGTTTTTT. The genes are TRBV20-1 and TRBJ2-2; a weak D match, TRBD2 (6 bases). The V and J ends lost 4 bases and 2 bases respectively, with 11 bases between them. The CDR3 consists of 14 residues. Germline lookup yields CDR1 DFQATT and CDR2 SNEGSKA (reference sequence).

Regarding this clonotype: A much more abundant neighbour one base away suggests this may be a read error. The chain is built from TRBV6-6 and TRBJ2-2; D uncertain. The V gene's germline CDR1 is MNHNY and CDR2 SVGAGI (reference sequence). Trimming took off 4 bases at V and 6 bases at J, with 15 bases between the two ends. This CDR3 is 15 amino acids long. CDR3 sequence reads: CASSFSTAGPGELFF. In DNA, the CDR3 is TGTGCCAGCAGTTTCTCGACCGCTGGGCCCGGGGAGCTGTTTTTT.

The chain is built from TRBV4-1 and TRBJ2-5; the D gene is possibly TRBD1 (6 bases). V was shortened by 2 bases and J by 2 bases, with 12 bases between the two germline ends. The CDR3 is 15 residues long. CDR1 is MGHRA, CDR2 YSYEKL, per germline. The CDR3 is CASSQTGTSQETQYF. CDR3 bases: TGCGCCAGCAGCCAAACCGGGACATCGCAAGAGACCCAGTACTTC.

This clonotype has a handful of counts. The chain joins TRBV7-9 to TRBJ2-7; D remains ambiguous. V was shortened by 4 bases and J by 4 bases, with 14 bases between the two germline ends. This CDR3 contains 14 residues. Per the germline V gene, CDR1 is SEHNR and CDR2 is FQNEAQ (reference sequence). CDR3 amino acids: CASSSAEKSYEQYF. CDR3 nucleotide sequence: TGTGCCAGCAGCTCCGCAGAAAAAAGTTACGAGCAGTACTTC.

This clonotype was detected ten times or more. The genes are TRBV6-6 and TRBJ2-7; D remains unclear. Germline-derived CDR1 and CDR2 are MNHNY and SVGAGI (reference sequence). V was clipped by 6 bases and J by 2 bases, with 5 bases between them. The CDR3 spans 11 residues. This CDR3 reads CASRLTYEQYF. CDR3 DNA: TGTGCCAGCAGATTAACCTACGAGCAGTACTTC.

This clonotype was seen a few times. The gene calls are TRBV15 and TRBJ2-7; 8 bases fit TRBD2. Germline CDR1 is LNHNV and CDR2 is YYDKDF (reference sequence). The CDR3 totals 14 residues. J lost 4 bases, V lost 4 bases, and 6 bases had no gene match. CDR3 amino acids: CATSTRGGLYEQYF. In nucleotides, the CDR3 is TGTGCCACCAGCACCCGCGGGGGGCTATACGAGCAGTACTTC.

A few counts support this clonotype. V gene TRBV6-5 combines with J gene TRBJ1-1; D uncertain. CDR1 MNHEY and CDR2 SVGAGI come from the germline V gene. The V and J ends lost 2 bases and 0 bases respectively, with 13 bases between them. This CDR3 is built from 16 residues. The CDR3 sequence is CASSYGQPLMNTEAFF. CDR3 DNA: TGTGCCAGCAGTTACGGGCAGCCCCTAATGAACACTGAAGCTTTCTTT.

The sample holds many counts of this clonotype. The chain recombines TRBV7-9 with TRBJ2-5; D is uncertain. The germline V and J ends were trimmed by 2 bases and 2 bases, with 12 bases remaining between them. Per the germline V gene, CDR1 is SEHNR and CDR2 is FQNEAQ (reference sequence). The CDR3 contains 15 residues. The CDR3 coding sequence is TGTGCCAGCAGCTTAAATATCTTGAGACAAGAGACCCAGTACTTC. Encoded protein: CASSLNILRQETQYF.